These 30 T cell receptor beta chains were sequenced from one sample in a study of blood T cell repertoires in COVID-19. Sequenced by immunoSEQ multiplex PCR; TCRdb stores in-frame clones only, minus some. The table shows 200,000 to 250,000 clones, with over 75% occurring only once. The specimen was PBMCs or T cells enriched from blood (not recorded which). The receptors come from a woman in her 30s who had been exposed to COVID-19.

The chain combines TRBV5-6 with TRBJ1-6; D gene uncertain. The CDR3 loop spans 14 amino acids. Germline-derived CDR1 and CDR2 are SGHDT and YYEEEE. Trimming left V 2 bases short and J 4 bases short, with 7 bases between. The CDR3 is CASSFRGYNSPLHF. The CDR3 DNA is TGTGCCAGCAGCTTTCGGGGATATAATTCACCCCTCCACTTT.

The chain combines TRBV7-9 with TRBJ1-5; no reliable D call. Germline lookup yields CDR1 SEHNR and CDR2 FQNEAQ (reference sequence). The CDR3 length is 14 residues. The germline V and J ends were trimmed by 1 base and 7 bases, with 11 bases remaining between them. The CDR3 sequence is CASSLGEGFQPQHF. DNA of the CDR3: TGTGCCAGCAGCTTAGGGGAGGGATTCCAGCCCCAGCATTTT. Filled out from reference TRBV7-9 and TRBJ1-5, the complete variable domain reads DTGVSQNPRHKITKRGQNVTFRCDPISEHNRLYWYRQTLGQGPEFLTYFQNEAQLEKSRLLSDRFSAERPKGSFSTLEIQRTEQGDSAMYLCASSLGEGFQPQHFGDGTRLSIL.

The chain recombines TRBV7-9 with TRBJ1-6, with 10 bases identical to TRBD1. Germline CDR1 SEHNR, CDR2 FQNEAQ (reference sequence). V lost 1 base and J lost 4; bases outside the gene matches: 10. This CDR3 contains 19 residues. Here the CDR3 DNA reads TGTGCCAGCAGCTTAGGGATCCGGGACAGGGGCCTTTATAATTCACCCCTCCACTTT. Protein sequence: CASSLGIRDRGLYNSPLHF.

The chain couples TRBV14 to TRBJ1-6, with TRBD1 identical over 9 bases. The CDR3 runs 15 residues. Germline V gene sequence: CDR1 SGHDN, CDR2 FVKESK. The junction had 7 bases not matched to a gene; V was cut back by 5 bases and J by 8 bases. CDR3 coding DNA: TGTGCCAGCAGCTACCTCCGGACAGGGGATTCACCCCTCCACTTT. Translating gives CASSYLRTGDSPLHF.

The genes are TRBV6-5 and TRBJ2-5, with TRBD1 identical over 9 bases. Per the germline V gene, CDR1 is MNHEY and CDR2 is SVGAGI. The CDR3 has 15 residues. V trimming: 4 bases; J trimming: 5 bases; junction bases outside the gene matches: 8. Here the CDR3 reads CASSSMTGGRETQYF. CDR3 bases: TGTGCCAGCAGTTCTATGACAGGGGGAAGGGAGACCCAGTACTTC.

The rearrangement joins TRBV19 to TRBJ2-6; 9 nucleotides match TRBD1. The CDR3 length is 20 residues. CDR1 and CDR2 (germline): LNHDA, SQIVND (reference sequence). V was pared by 1 base and J by 2 bases, with 12 bases of the junction left unmatched. CDR3 nucleotide sequence: TGTGCCAGTAGTATAGTGGGGAGACAGGGGGGGCTTCCTGGGGCCAACGTCCTGACTTTC. Its translation: CASSIVGRQGGLPGANVLTF.

The chain is built from TRBV30 and TRBJ2-7, with 12 bases lining up with TRBD2. V shed 6 bases, J shed 6 bases, and the junction held 3 bases outside the gene matches. The CDR3 sequence is 12 residues long. Germline V gene lookup returns CDR1 GTSNPN and CDR2 SVGIG (reference sequence). In nucleotides, the CDR3 is TGTGCCTGTCTAGCGGGAGGGCTCGAGCAGTACTTC. It codes for CACLAGGLEQYF.

The V and J genes are TRBV30 and TRBJ1-2, with D possibly matching TRBD1 (5 bases). This CDR3 contains 13 residues. Trimming shortened V by 2 bases and J by 7 bases, and 14 bases separated the two germline ends. CDR1 and CDR2 (germline): GTSNPN, SVGIG (reference sequence). In DNA form, the CDR3 reads TGTGCCTGGAGTCCTCCGACAGTGCCTGGCTACACCTTC. Residues: CAWSPPTVPGYTF.

The genes are TRBV2 and TRBJ1-2; D not certain. Germline loops: CDR1 SNHLY, CDR2 FYNNEI. This CDR3 has 15 residues. Trimming stripped 0 bases from V and 8 bases from J, with 16 bases between. The CDR3 nucleotides are TGTGCCAGCAGTGAAGCGCCGGTGGGCCCGAAGGGCTACACCTTC. Its translation is CASSEAPVGPKGYTF.

The chain has TRBV5-1 and TRBJ2-2, with D maybe TRBD2 (5 bases). CDR3 length equals 16 residues. V lost 5 bases, J lost 6 bases, and 20 bases lay in between. Germline V gives CDR1 SGHRS, CDR2 YFSETQ. CDR3 nucleotides: TGCGCCAGCAGGGCTGCTACCTCTAGCCCCCCCGGGGAGCTGTTTTTT. It encodes CASRAATSSPPGELFF.

The chain joins TRBV29-1 to TRBJ2-7; TRBD1 matches at 11 bases. V lost 6 bases, J lost 3 bases, and 22 bases stayed unmatched. The germline V gene has CDR1 SQVTM and CDR2 ANQGSEA. There are 19 residues in the CDR3. DNA for the CDR3: TGCAGCGTCGCACCCTCCGAATCCGGGACAGGGGGGATAATCTACGAGCAGTACTTC. Protein sequence: CSVAPSESGTGGIIYEQYF.

This clone was counted only a few times. For the CDR3, the DNA is TGTGCCAGCAGTGAATTGGGGTTTCGGGGGAATGAAAAACTGTTTTTT. It codes for CASSELGFRGNEKLFF. The chain employs TRBV6-1 and TRBJ1-4; a weak D match, TRBD1 (5 bases). Germline assignment: CDR1 MNHNS and CDR2 SASEGT. The CDR3 totals 16 residues. The V and J ends lost 2 bases and 5 bases respectively, with 15 bases between them.

The chain couples TRBV7-9 to TRBJ1-2; TRBD1 agrees at 10 bases. The junction had 13 bases not matched to a gene; V was cut back by 5 bases and J by 4 bases. Per the germline V gene, CDR1 is SEHNR and CDR2 is FQNEAQ (reference sequence). The CDR3 loop spans 17 amino acids. In nucleotides, the CDR3 is TGTGCCAGCAGCCGCCCGACAGGGGGCGCGACCCTCTATGGCTACACCTTC. It encodes CASSRPTGGATLYGYTF. The variable domain in full, with the rest retrieved from reference TRBV7-9 and TRBJ1-2, is DTGVSQNPRHKITKRGQNVTFRCDPISEHNRLYWYRQTLGQGPEFLTYFQNEAQLEKSRLLSDRFSAERPKGSFSTLEIQRTEQGDSAMYLCASSRPTGGATLYGYTFGSGTRLTVV.

V is TRBV5-1 and J is TRBJ2-2; D uncertain. CDR1 is SGHRS, CDR2 YFSETQ, per germline. V shed 1 base and J shed 2 bases, with 9 bases lying between them. The CDR3 loop spans 15 amino acids. Here the CDR3 reads CASSLQTTNTGELFF. CDR3 coding DNA: TGCGCCAGCAGCTTGCAGACAACAAACACCGGGGAGCTGTTTTTT.

The genes are TRBV5-1 and TRBJ1-2, with 7 bases lining up with TRBD1. Germline V lookup: CDR1 SGHRS, CDR2 YFSETQ. The V segment lost 4 bases and the J segment 3 bases; nucleotides outside the gene matches: 9. This CDR3 has 15 amino acids. DNA of the CDR3: TGCGCCAGCAGCCTAAACAGGGGAGTGGACTATGGCTACACCTTC. This encodes CASSLNRGVDYGYTF.

This clone appeared once. The chain employs TRBV19 and TRBJ1-3; no definite D call. Between the trimmed V and J ends, which lost 4 bases and 3 bases, there was a span of 16 bases. The CDR3 extends over 16 amino acids. Germline CDR1 and CDR2: LNHDA and SQIVND (reference sequence). The CDR3 region has the DNA TGTGCCAGTAGTACGGAGAAGTGGTCGGTTGGAAACACCATATATTTT. This codes for CASSTEKWSVGNTIYF.

This chain joins TRBV23-1 and TRBJ2-4; TRBD1 aligns across 7 bases. TRBV23-1 is noted as an ORF with a role that remains uncertain. Trimming took 0 bases from V and 4 from J; bases not matched to a gene: 9. This CDR3 is built from 17 residues. CDR3 in amino acids: CASSQSERGDRKNIQYF. The CDR3 region has the DNA TGCGCCAGCAGTCAATCGGAACGAGGGGACAGAAAAAACATTCAGTACTTC.

The J gene is TRBJ1-1, the V gene TRBV19; D remains unclear. Germline V lookup: CDR1 LNHDA, CDR2 SQIVND (reference sequence). The V end lost 1 base, the J end lost 4 bases, and 7 bases lay between the germline ends. The CDR3 length is 13 residues. CDR3: CASSIGRVTEAFF. In DNA, the CDR3 is TGTGCCAGTAGTATAGGGAGGGTCACTGAAGCTTTCTTT.

This clone was picked up one time. V is TRBV6-6 and J is TRBJ2-2; 8 bases map to TRBD2. CDR1 and CDR2 (germline): MNHNY, SVGAGI (reference sequence). The CDR3 is 16 residues long. V lost 5 bases, J lost 4 bases, and 9 bases stayed unmatched. The CDR3 nucleotides are TGTGCCAGCAGTAACCCTAGCGGGCTTCTCACCGGGGAGCTGTTTTTT. Protein: CASSNPSGLLTGELFF.

This chain joins TRBV18 and TRBJ2-7; 7 bases map to TRBD2. CDR1 and CDR2 from the germline V gene are KGHSH and LQKENI. The CDR3 spans 15 residues. V gave up 3 bases and J gave up 5 bases; unmatched junction bases: 10. The CDR3 bases are TGTGCCAGCTCACCGCTCGGGGCGGGAGCTAACGAGCAGTACTTC. The encoded protein is CASSPLGAGANEQYF.

The chain combines TRBV6-5 with TRBJ2-7; D gene ambiguous. The germline V gene has CDR1 MNHEY and CDR2 SVGAGI. Trimming removed 5 bases at V and 0 bases at J, with 14 bases between. This CDR3 region has 15 residues. The CDR3: CASSLRPLGSYEQYF. The CDR3 DNA reads as TGTGCCAGCAGTCTGCGTCCCCTAGGCTCCTACGAGCAGTACTTC.

V usage is TRBV4-1 and J usage is TRBJ1-4; D unclear. The CDR3 contains 13 residues. Germline V gene data show CDR1 as MGHRA and CDR2 as YSYEKL. The germline V and J ends were trimmed by 1 base and 8 bases, with 8 bases remaining between them. CDR3 nucleotides: TGCGCCAGCAGCCAAGTAGTATGGGAAAAACTGTTTTTT. Protein product: CASSQVVWEKLFF.

V and J are TRBV6-5 and TRBJ2-1; TRBD2 is a possible D gene (5 bases). Germline-derived CDR1 and CDR2 are MNHEY and SVGAGI. Between the trimmed V and J ends, which lost 6 bases and 7 bases, there was a span of 19 bases. The CDR3 is made up of 15 amino acids. The CDR3: CASSTFGIPRNEQFF. The CDR3 DNA is TGTGCCAGCAGCACGTTCGGGATACCAAGGAATGAGCAGTTCTTC.

The rearrangement uses TRBV4-1 and TRBJ2-1; D call uncertain. From germline, CDR1 is MGHRA and CDR2 YSYEKL. There are 18 residues in the CDR3. Trimming cost V 1 base and J 4 bases, with 20 bases left between them. This CDR3 reads CASSQGPLSPSLYNEQFF. The CDR3 DNA sequence: TGCGCCAGCAGCCAAGGCCCCCTTAGTCCCTCCCTATACAATGAGCAGTTCTTC.

The rearrangement links TRBV14 to TRBJ2-7, with 10 bases aligning to TRBD1. This CDR3 has 17 amino acids. Trimming at V came to 1 base and at J to 3 bases, leaving 9 bases not matched to a gene. Germline V gene sequence: CDR1 SGHDN, CDR2 FVKESK. The CDR3 DNA follows: TGTGCCAGCAGCCAAGGGGTTGGGACAGGGGACGGCTACGAGCAGTACTTC. Protein product: CASSQGVGTGDGYEQYF.

The chain combines TRBV3-1 (or the pseudogene TRBV3-2) with TRBJ1-1; D might be TRBD1 (5 bases). Looked up from germline, CDR1 is LGHDT and CDR2 is YNNKEL (reference sequence). This CDR3 is 14 amino acids long. Trimming stripped 5 bases from V and 5 bases from J, with 15 bases between. CDR3: CASSGGGRVTEAFF. The CDR3 DNA is TGTGCCAGCAGCGGGGGAGGCCGGGTAACTGAAGCTTTCTTT.

V usage is TRBV28 and J usage is TRBJ2-7; TRBD1 aligns across 10 bases. CDR3 size: 14 residues. Unmatched junction bases numbered 4, after V lost 7 bases and J lost 1 base. CDR1 and CDR2 from the germline V gene are MDHEN and SYDVKM. The CDR3 loop reads CASKRTGGSYEQYF. CDR3 bases: TGTGCCAGCAAGAGGACAGGGGGGTCCTACGAGCAGTACTTC.

The genes are TRBV19 and TRBJ1-1; D remains ambiguous. Trimming pared 3 bases from V and 2 bases from J, leaving 10 bases between. Germline values: CDR1 LNHDA, CDR2 SQIVND (reference sequence). The CDR3 has 14 residues. Here the CDR3 DNA reads TGTGCCAGTAGTATTGCAGGCCAAAACACTGAAGCTTTCTTT. Translating gives CASSIAGQNTEAFF.

V usage is TRBV5-4 and J usage is TRBJ1-2, with 7 bases matching TRBD1. This CDR3 is built from 15 residues. V was pared by 0 bases and J by 4 bases, with 6 bases of the junction left unmatched. Per germline, CDR1 SGHNT and CDR2 YYREEE (reference sequence). CDR3 amino acids: CASSLGIGGFYGYTF. In DNA form, the CDR3 reads TGTGCCAGCAGCTTGGGAATAGGGGGCTTCTATGGCTACACCTTC.

The chain has TRBV27 and TRBJ1-6, with no clear D. This CDR3 has 15 residues. Trimming shortened V by 4 bases and J by 11 bases, and 18 bases separated the two germline ends. Germline V gene lookup returns CDR1 MNHEY and CDR2 SMNVEV (reference sequence). The CDR3 bases are TGTGCCAGCAGTTCTAATGGGCTGATAGGCCCACCCCTCCACTTT. Amino acids: CASSSNGLIGPPLHF.